A selection of T cell receptor beta chains follows, all from one sample in a study of OX40 agonist ivuxolimab in advanced cancers. Method: immunoSEQ multiplex PCR; TCRdb's copy keeps in-frame clones and lacks some. The table records about 50,000 clones, about 86% of them present only once. Sequenced material: CD4+ or CD8+ T cells sorted from blood, taken in a trial of the OX40 agonist ivuxolimab. All receptors come from an adult with an advanced solid tumor such as melanoma, head and neck, liver or kidney cancer. CDR3s include the opening cysteine and the closing phenylalanine or tryptophan. The order of the fields is V gene, D gene, clone size, J gene, CDR3 DNA, CDR3 protein. D genes are given only for firm matches. The size of a clone is reported for some rows only, either as once, few or many, or as a class for expanded clones.

TRBV6-1,NA,few,TRBJ2-7,TGTGCCAGCAGTGAAGTCGACGGAGCACACTACGAGCAGTACTTC,CASSEVDGAHYEQYF
TRBV18,NA,NA,TRBJ1-1,TGTGCCAGCTCATCCCGACCCTATACGTCCGAAGCTTTCTTT,CASSSRPYTSEAFF
TRBV4-1,TRBD2,once,TRBJ2-7,TGCGCCAGCAGCCTCCAAATGGGTAGCGGGGCCTACGAGCAGTACTTC,CASSLQMGSGAYEQYF
TRBV6-1,NA,NA,TRBJ2-7,TGTGCCAGCAGTGAAGCGGTCTTCAGGGGTCTCCAGGACGAGCAGTACTTC,CASSEAVFRGLQDEQYF
TRBV9,TRBD2,NA,TRBJ2-7,TGTGCCAGCAGCGTAGCTCCGACTAGCGGGGACACCGAGCAGTACTTC,CASSVAPTSGDTEQYF
TRBV7-9,NA,NA,TRBJ1-1,TGTGCCAGCAGCTCTGAGTTCACTTATGAAGCTTTCTTT,CASSSEFTYEAFF
TRBV29-1,NA,NA,TRBJ2-5,TGCAGCGTTGAAACCCCAGGGGAACCCCAAGAGACCCAGTACTTC,CSVETPGEPQETQYF
TRBV25-1,NA,NA,TRBJ2-3,TGTGCCAGCAGTGAATTAGACAGCTACACAGATACGCAGTATTTT,CASSELDSYTDTQYF
TRBV6-6,TRBD1,NA,TRBJ1-1,TGTGCCAGCAGTTACCAAGGGACAGCTGAAGCTTTCTTT,CASSYQGTAEAFF
TRBV21-1,NA,NA,TRBJ2-5,TGTGCCAGCAGCAAAGTGAGGGACAGGAGTAGGGAGACCCAGTACTTC,CASSKVRDRSRETQYF
TRBV7-9,TRBD2,NA,TRBJ2-1,TGTGCCAGCACCCTAAGGGGGACTAGCGGGAATGAGCAGTTCTTC,CASTLRGTSGNEQFF
TRBV7-9,TRBD1,few,TRBJ1-2,TGTGCCAGCAGCTCTCTCCAGGGGGAGTACTATGGCTACACCTTC,CASSSLQGEYYGYTF
TRBV18,TRBD1,NA,TRBJ2-7,TGTGCCAGCTCCAGCAGGACAGGGGTCTACGAGCAGTACTTC,CASSSRTGVYEQYF
TRBV19,NA,NA,TRBJ2-1,TGTGCCAGTAACCCCGGGAATCTAAACAATGAGCAGTTCTTC,CASNPGNLNNEQFF
TRBV29-1,NA,NA,TRBJ2-7,TGCAGCGTTATGGCCCCCGGGGTTGAGCAGTACTTC,CSVMAPGVEQYF
TRBV4-1,NA,NA,TRBJ2-1,TGCGCCAGCAGCTTCGGGACTGCCAATGAGCAGTTCTTC,CASSFGTANEQFF
TRBV19,NA,NA,TRBJ2-1,TGTGCCAGTAGCCGCGACCCTAGGGGGAGGGCCTACAATGAGCAGTTCTTC,CASSRDPRGRAYNEQFF
TRBV18,NA,NA,TRBJ1-3,TGTGCCAGCTCACCCCCTCGTCGGACAGTTTCTGGAAACACCATATATTTT,CASSPPRRTVSGNTIYF
TRBV5-1,NA,NA,TRBJ2-3,TGCGCCAGCAGCCTCTCGAAGACTACAGATACGCAGTATTTT,CASSLSKTTDTQYF
TRBV30,NA,NA,TRBJ2-4,TGTGCCTGGAGTATGGGGGGAGGTCCGAACATTCAGTACTTC,CAWSMGGGPNIQYF
TRBV28,NA,NA,TRBJ2-7,TGTGCCAGCAGTTTAGCAGGGAGGCACGAGCAGTACTTC,CASSLAGRHEQYF
TRBV2,NA,NA,TRBJ2-7,TGTGCCAGCAGTGTCCTGAGACAGGAGTACTTC,CASSVLRQEYF
TRBV2,TRBD1,NA,TRBJ2-5,TGTGCCAGCAGTAGACAGGGGGTAAGCGAGACCCAGTACTTC,CASSRQGVSETQYF
TRBV5-1,NA,NA,TRBJ1-4,TGCGCCAGCAGCTTGTACGGGACTAATGAAAAACTGTTTTTT,CASSLYGTNEKLFF